This T cell receptor (beta chain) was documented in a study of blood T cell repertoires in COVID-19. This clone has more than one count but fewer than ten. This sample also contains other DNA sequences that code for the same CDR3. The CDR3 covers 14 residues. The junction had 1 base not matched to a gene; V was cut back by 2 bases and J by 2 bases. Germline V gene sequence: CDR1 SGHRS, CDR2 YFSETQ. Assay: immunoSEQ multiplex PCR; the TCRdb copy retains only in-frame clones and omits some. Among some 150,000 clones, roughly 87% were seen once, and the ten largest hold roughly 1%. The chain joins TRBV5-1 to TRBJ2-7; 10 bases fit TRBD1. The TCR sequence derives from a woman aged 45-65 years with acute or convalescent COVID-19. Sequencing input: peripheral blood. The CDR3 here is CASSLGQGAYEQYF. Here the CDR3 DNA reads TGCGCCAGCAGCTTAGGACAGGGGGCCTACGAGCAGTACTTC.